This entry concerns a single T cell receptor (beta chain). Its antigen remains unidentified. Germline values: CDR1 SGHKS, CDR2 YYEKEE (reference sequence). Trimming removed 5 bases from V and 5 bases from J, with 17 bases in between. This CDR3 has 14 amino acids. This table comes from immunoSEQ multiplex PCR, and its TCRdb copy is limited to in-frame clones, with some not included. The repertoire consists of roughly 61,000 clones, with 70% to 90% occurring once and the leading ten covering more than 1.5%. These data belong to a study of OX40 agonist ivuxolimab in advanced cancers. Study details: Of the participants, under 50% had some prior anti-PD-1, anti-PD-L1 or anti-CTLA-4 therapy, which was allowed. Study results and limitations: Fewer expanded clones were found on average in CD4+ than in CD8+ T cells. Dose levels from 0.1 to 3.0 mg/kg saw CD4+ and CD8+ blood T cells expand clonally by week 6.

This material consisted of CD4+ or CD8+ T cells sorted from blood, taken in a trial of the OX40 agonist ivuxolimab. The receptor was isolated from an adult with an advanced solid tumor such as melanoma, head and neck, liver or kidney cancer. The chain combines TRBV5-5 with TRBJ2-7; TRBD1 is a possible D gene (6 bases). The CDR3 reads CASRLQPGAHEQYF. CDR3 sequence (DNA): TGTGCCAGCAGATTACAACCAGGGGCCCACGAGCAGTACTTC.